This T cell receptor beta chain was captured in a study of tissue T cells after allogeneic stem cell transplantation. The CDR3 spans 14 residues. Trimming shortened V by 1 base and J by 3 bases, and 6 bases separated the two germline ends. Germline CDR1 LGHNA, CDR2 YNLKQL (reference sequence). Study outcomes and limitations: Motif-based clustering found tissue-specific repertoire signatures shared across patients, though few clones were shared. Tissue-detected TCR repertoire was only partly captured by blood and spleen T cells.

The assay was immunoSEQ multiplex PCR, and TCRdb's table has in-frame clones only and misses some. Of about 48,000 clones listed, over 70% are singletons. Concerning this clone itself: The target antigen is unknown. Gene names are the mouse ones. The read falls 1 residue short of the CDR3 end, and the missing part is taken from the germline J gene.

The sequenced material came from sorted cells pooled from one or two spleens. V usage is TRBV5 and J usage is TRBJ1-4, with a possible D match to TRBD1 (6 bases). This receptor was obtained from a pool of C57BL/6 mice in good health. The CDR3 here is CASSQGTANERLFF. The sequenced part of the CDR3 DNA is TGTGCCAGCAGCCAAGGGACAGCCAACGAAAGATTATTT.